This TCR beta chain came from a study of T cell responses to AZD1222 COVID-19 vaccine. Whole-study findings and limits: Variant regions that are unmutated are reportedly the target of nearly half of spike-specific TCRs. Among AZD1222 vaccinees, only five or six were seropositive at baseline. A mostly white British donor set with more females was recruited, and clonal diversity was possibly underestimated.

The assay was immunoSEQ multiplex PCR, and TCRdb's table has in-frame clones only and misses some. The sample carries around 88,000 clones, over 85% recorded once. Turning to this clone: Its antigen is currently unknown.

This TCR came from an adult in good health. The source was peripheral blood, collected on day 0 of MenACWY control vaccination.

CDR3 bases: TGTGCCAGTAGTATTATCGGCACTGAAGCTTTCTTT. It is translated as CASSIIGTEAFF. The V gene is TRBV19, the J gene TRBJ1-1, with D unclear. Trimming shortened V by 3 bases and J by 4 bases, and 6 bases separated the two germline ends. CDR1 and CDR2 (germline): LNHDA, SQIVND (reference sequence). The CDR3 contains 12 residues.